The present TCR beta chain was sequenced within a study of T cell repertoires in cytomegalovirus infection. In the study overall: An indication of both CMV infection and matching HLA type came from public TCR beta signatures.

J lost 1 base, V lost 5 bases, and 7 bases had no gene match. The V gene's germline CDR1 is MNHNY and CDR2 SVGAGI (reference sequence). The CDR3 has 15 residues. From the reads, TCRdb called clonotypes with MiXCR, one entry per CDR3 protein. The sample consists of 290,000 or so distinct CDR3 sequences, under 30% of them appearing once. The sample was PBMCs. This receptor was identified in a human donor in good health (CMV status not recorded). Some clones in this sample may be carry-over from other donors' samples. The chain is built from TRBV6-6 and TRBJ2-7, with TRBD2 matching 8 bases. CDR3 loop: CASSGPGTRSYEQYF. DNA for the CDR3: TGTGCCAGCAGTGGACCCGGGACTAGGTCCTACGAGCAGTACTTC.